This entry is about one TCR beta chain. There are 12 residues in the CDR3. The V segment lost 4 bases and the J segment 4 bases; nucleotides outside the gene matches: 2. CDR1 and CDR2 from the germline V gene are SQVTM and ANQGSEA. This sample is drawn from a study of T cell changes during pregnancy in multiple sclerosis. The table came from immunoSEQ multiplex PCR; TCRdb's copy has only in-frame clones and leaves some out. The sample holds about 100,000 clones, 80% to 95% seen once. This sequence joins TRBV29-1 and TRBJ1-2; TRBD1 agrees at 8 bases. The origin of this receptor is a female donor with multiple sclerosis, enrolled in a pregnancy study. Sequenced material: peripheral blood, taken after pregnancy. The CDR3 is CSVGGQAYGYTF. CDR3 coding DNA: TGCAGCGTTGGGGGACAGGCCTATGGCTACACCTTC.